This paragraph reports one T cell receptor (beta chain). The data stem from a study of shared clonotypes between healthy human individuals. The CDR3 extends over 15 amino acids. CDR1 and CDR2 from the germline V gene are MGHDK and SYGVNS. Trimming left V 2 bases short and J 8 bases short, with 19 bases between. Each sorted subset replicate got 200 ng genomic DNA, 30,000 or so genomes. Using immunoSEQ multiplex PCR, the repertoire was profiled, and TCRdb retains in-frame clones only, with some absent. The sample lists around 1.6 million clones; around 98% were seen once. Material for sequencing was naive CD4+ T cells sorted from blood. The subset is: CD45RA+ positively selected. The TCR was taken from a man aged 25-45 years in good health. The V gene is TRBV25-1, the J gene TRBJ2-7, with D uncertain. CDR3 region: CASSERGAVLRKQYF. As DNA, the CDR3 is TGTGCCAGCAGTGAAAGAGGCGCCGTCCTACGAAAGCAGTACTTC.